Following are 9 T cell receptor beta chains from one sample sequenced in a study of early T cells in non-severe SARS-CoV-2 infection. TCRdb redid the calling of the 5' RACE reads with MiXCR, one entry per CDR3 protein. This sample carries around 71,000 distinct CDR3 sequences, 10% of them seen once, and the ten largest clones take about a sixth. Sequencing used whole blood, obtained at baseline. These receptors all stem from an adult who was a healthcare worker with PCR-confirmed SARS-CoV-2 infection or an uninfected control (not recorded which).

There are many counts of this clonotype. This chain links TRBV28 with TRBJ2-7; 11 positions match TRBD1. The germline V gene encodes CDR1 MDHEN and CDR2 SYDVKM. V shed 8 bases, J shed 6 bases, and the junction held 12 bases outside the gene matches. The CDR3 length is 15 residues. In DNA form, the CDR3 reads TGTGCCAGCGAGGGAGCTGGGGGACAGGGGGGCGAGCAGTACTTC. Its protein is CASEGAGGQGGEQYF.

This clonotype occurred a few times. The J gene is TRBJ2-1, the V gene TRBV7-8; TRBD2 might be the D (7 bases). The length of the CDR3 is 15 residues. Germline CDR1 SGHVS, CDR2 FQNEAQ. The ends were cut back, 1 base at V and 5 bases at J, with 12 bases in the middle. This CDR3 is CASSLVGGPHNEQFF. The CDR3 DNA follows: TGTGCCAGCAGCTTAGTCGGGGGGCCTCACAATGAGCAGTTCTTC.

This clonotype was picked up a small number of times. This chain uses TRBV4-1 with TRBJ2-5; no definite D call. Germline-derived CDR1 and CDR2 are MGHRA and YSYEKL. The CDR3 is made up of 13 amino acids. Trimming cost V 1 base and J 5 bases, with 8 bases left between them. The CDR3 DNA reads as TGCGCCAGCAGCCAAGCAGTAACGGAGACCCAGTACTTC. Its translation is CASSQAVTETQYF.

This sequence joins TRBV28 and TRBJ1-6; the match to TRBD1 covers 10 bases. The CDR3 totals 12 residues. Germline V gives CDR1 MDHEN, CDR2 SYDVKM. Written as DNA, the CDR3 is TGTGTCACCGGGACAGGGGATTCACCCCTCCACTTT. It translates to CVTGTGDSPLHF.

V gene TRBV19 combines with J gene TRBJ1-2, with D maybe TRBD1 (5 bases). CDR1 LNHDA and CDR2 SQIVND come from the germline V gene (reference sequence). The CDR3 extends over 14 amino acids. V was cut by 3 bases and J by 4 bases, with 12 bases left in between. The CDR3 DNA reads TGTGCCAGTAGTATTACTACAGGACTCTATGGCTACACCTTC. As protein: CASSITTGLYGYTF. The full variable domain, in which reference TRBV19 and TRBJ1-2 provide the parts outside the CDR3, is DGGITQSPKYLFRKEGQNVTLSCEQNLNHDAMYWYRQDPGQGLRLIYYSQIVNDFQKGDIAEGYSVSREKKESFPLTVTSAQKNPTAFYLCASSITTGLYGYTFGSGTRLTVV.

This clonotype was found many times. J is TRBJ2-2 and V is TRBV7-2; either TRBD1 or TRBD2 may supply D (5 bases each). Germline loops: CDR1 SGHTA, CDR2 FQGNSA. V shed 5 bases and J shed 6 bases, with 16 bases lying between them. CDR3 length: 15 residues. CDR3 in amino acids: CASSKRDRGAGELFF. The CDR3 DNA is TGTGCCAGCAGCAAGAGGGACCGAGGCGCCGGGGAGCTGTTTTTT.

The J gene is TRBJ2-1, the V gene TRBV7-9, with 9 bases aligning to TRBD2. The V segment lost 1 base and the J segment 4 bases; nucleotides outside the gene matches: 5. The CDR3 has 16 residues. Germline assignment: CDR1 SEHNR and CDR2 FQNEAQ (reference sequence). The CDR3 nucleotides read TGTGCCAGCAGCTTAGTTGCGGGAGGGCCGTACAATGAGCAGTTCTTC. It codes for CASSLVAGGPYNEQFF.

This clonotype appeared a few times. V is TRBV19 and J is TRBJ2-1; D gene ambiguous. CDR1 is LNHDA and CDR2 is SQIVND in the germline V gene (reference sequence). CDR3 length: 11 residues. The V end was cut by 5 bases, the J end by 9 bases, with 8 bases between. The CDR3 here is CASSYAGEQFF. DNA of the CDR3: TGTGCCAGTAGTTACGCCGGTGAGCAGTTCTTC. The whole variable domain, remainder taken from reference TRBV19 and TRBJ2-1, is DGGITQSPKYLFRKEGQNVTLSCEQNLNHDAMYWYRQDPGQGLRLIYYSQIVNDFQKGDIAEGYSVSREKKESFPLTVTSAQKNPTAFYLCASSYAGEQFFGPGTRLTVL.

V and J are TRBV9 and TRBJ2-3, with D tentatively TRBD1 (5 bases). Between the trimmed V and J ends, which lost 3 bases and 4 bases, there was a span of 12 bases. Germline lookup yields CDR1 SGDLS and CDR2 YYNGEE. The CDR3 runs 14 residues. This CDR3 reads CASSALTGADTQYF. Written as DNA, the CDR3 is TGTGCCAGCAGCGCCCTCACAGGAGCAGATACGCAGTATTTT. The variable domain in full, completed from reference TRBV9 and TRBJ2-3, reads DSGVTQTPKHLITATGQRVTLRCSPRSGDLSVYWYQQSLDQGLQFLIQYYNGEERAKGNILERFSAQQFPDLHSELNLSSLELGDSALYFCASSALTGADTQYFGPGTRLTVL.